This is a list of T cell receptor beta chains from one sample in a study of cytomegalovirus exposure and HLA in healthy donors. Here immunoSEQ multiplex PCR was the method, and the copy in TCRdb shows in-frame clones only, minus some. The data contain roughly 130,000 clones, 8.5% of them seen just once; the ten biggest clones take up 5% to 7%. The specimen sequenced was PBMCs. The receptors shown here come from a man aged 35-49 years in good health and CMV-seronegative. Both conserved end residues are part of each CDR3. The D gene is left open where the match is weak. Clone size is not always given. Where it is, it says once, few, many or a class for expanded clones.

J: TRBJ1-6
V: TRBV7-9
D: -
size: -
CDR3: CASSPEGITYNSPLHF
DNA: TGTGCCAGCAGCCCAGAGGGTATCACCTATAATTCACCCCTCCACTTT

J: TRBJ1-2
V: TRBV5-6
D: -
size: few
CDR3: CASSLGLEANGYTF
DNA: TGTGCCAGCAGCTTGGGGTTAGAGGCAAATGGCTACACCTTC

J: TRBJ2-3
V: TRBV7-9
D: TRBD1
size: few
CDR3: CASRDLDRGRTDTQYF
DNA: TGTGCCAGCAGGGACCTCGACAGGGGGCGGACAGATACGCAGTATTTT

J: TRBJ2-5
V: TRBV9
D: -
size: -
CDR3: CASSPRGRGNQETQYF
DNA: TGTGCCAGCAGCCCAAGAGGTAGGGGGAACCAAGAGACCCAGTACTTC

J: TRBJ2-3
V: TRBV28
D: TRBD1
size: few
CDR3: CASSTYRGLSTDTQYF
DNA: TGTGCCAGCAGTACCTACAGGGGGCTTAGCACAGATACGCAGTATTTT

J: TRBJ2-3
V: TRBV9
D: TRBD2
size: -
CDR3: CASSARTSGFTDTQYF
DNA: TGTGCCAGCAGCGCCAGGACTAGCGGATTCACAGATACGCAGTATTTT

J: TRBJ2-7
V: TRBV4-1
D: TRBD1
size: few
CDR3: CASSHPGTGLEQYF
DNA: TGCGCCAGCAGCCATCCCGGGACAGGGCTCGAGCAGTACTTC

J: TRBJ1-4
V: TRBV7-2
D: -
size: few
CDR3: CASSFDNDEKLFF
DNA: TGTGCCAGCAGCTTCGACAACGATGAAAAACTGTTTTTT

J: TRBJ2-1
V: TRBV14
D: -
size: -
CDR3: CASSQEGLRYEQFF
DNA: TGTGCCAGCAGCCAAGAGGGCCTAAGGTATGAGCAGTTCTTC

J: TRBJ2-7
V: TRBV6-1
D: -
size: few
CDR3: CASSPYSEQYF
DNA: TGTGCCAGCAGTCCTTACAGCGAGCAGTACTTC

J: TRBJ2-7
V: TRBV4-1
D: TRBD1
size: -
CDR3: CASSPGQQSSYEQYF
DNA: TGCGCCAGCAGCCCGGGACAGCAATCCTCCTACGAGCAGTACTTC

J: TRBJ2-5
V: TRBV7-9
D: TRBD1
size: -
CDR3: CASSPSGTGQETQYF
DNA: TGTGCCAGCAGTCCCTCGGGGACAGGGCAAGAGACCCAGTACTTC

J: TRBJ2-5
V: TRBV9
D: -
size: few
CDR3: CASSVGGVGETQYF
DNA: TGTGCCAGCAGCGTAGGGGGGGTCGGTGAGACCCAGTACTTC

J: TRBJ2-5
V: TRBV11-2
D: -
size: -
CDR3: CASNAVSQETQYF
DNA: TGTGCCAGCAATGCAGTCAGTCAAGAGACCCAGTACTTC

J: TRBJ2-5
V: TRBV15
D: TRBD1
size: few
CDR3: CATSRDRGPAWETQYF
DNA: TGTGCCACCAGCAGAGATAGGGGGCCCGCTTGGGAGACCCAGTACTTC

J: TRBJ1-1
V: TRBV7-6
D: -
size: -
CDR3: CASSLGSMNPEAFF
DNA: TGTGCCAGCAGCTTAGGCTCTATGAACCCTGAAGCTTTCTTT

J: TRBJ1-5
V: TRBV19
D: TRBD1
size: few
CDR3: CASTTIGQGVYQPQHF
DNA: TGTGCCAGTACCACGATCGGACAGGGTGTGTATCAGCCCCAGCATTTT

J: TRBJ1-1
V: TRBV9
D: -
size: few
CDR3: CASSAIPPGYTEAFF
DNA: TGTGCCAGCAGCGCCATTCCACCAGGTTACACTGAAGCTTTCTTT

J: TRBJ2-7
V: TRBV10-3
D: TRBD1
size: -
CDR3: CAINRDRLNSYEQYF
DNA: TGTGCCATCAATCGGGACAGGCTAAACTCCTACGAGCAGTACTTC

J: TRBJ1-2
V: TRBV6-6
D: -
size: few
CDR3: CASSKLNYGYTF
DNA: TGTGCCAGCAGTAAGCTTAACTATGGCTACACCTTC

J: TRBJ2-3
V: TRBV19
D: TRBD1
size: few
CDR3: CASSRILQGASTDTQYF
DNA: TGTGCCAGTAGCCGTATATTACAGGGGGCAAGCACAGATACGCAGTATTTT

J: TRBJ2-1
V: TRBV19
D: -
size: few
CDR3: CASSTVDEQFF
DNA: TGTGCCAGTAGTACTGTAGATGAGCAGTTCTTC

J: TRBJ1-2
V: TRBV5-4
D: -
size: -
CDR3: CASRRGEGDYYGYTF
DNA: TGTGCCAGCAGGCGGGGCGAGGGAGACTACTATGGCTACACCTTC

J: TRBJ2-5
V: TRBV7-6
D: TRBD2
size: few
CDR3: CASTWRGLAGETQYF
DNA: TGTGCCAGCACATGGAGGGGACTAGCGGGAGAGACCCAGTACTTC

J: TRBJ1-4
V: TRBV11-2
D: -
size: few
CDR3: CASSPRAGGARGEKLFF
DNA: TGTGCCAGCAGCCCCAGGGCAGGAGGGGCCCGGGGGGAAAAACTGTTTTTT

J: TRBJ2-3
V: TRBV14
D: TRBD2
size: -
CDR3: CASSPRGVAGGRTDTQYF
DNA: TGTGCCAGCAGCCCCCGGGGAGTAGCGGGGGGCCGCACAGATACGCAGTATTTT

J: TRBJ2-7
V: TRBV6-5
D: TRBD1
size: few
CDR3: CASSYTGQGDNYEQYF
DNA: TGTGCCAGCAGTTACACTGGACAGGGGGATAACTACGAGCAGTACTTC

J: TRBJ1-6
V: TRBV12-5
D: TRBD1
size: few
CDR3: CASGLGTRGRNSPLHF
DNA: TGTGCTAGTGGTTTGGGGACCAGGGGGCGGAATTCACCCCTCCACTTT

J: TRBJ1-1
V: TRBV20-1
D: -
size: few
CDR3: CSAREDREAFF
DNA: TGCAGTGCTAGAGAAGACAGAGAAGCTTTCTTT

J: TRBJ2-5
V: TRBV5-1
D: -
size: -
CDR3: CASSFQGLETQYF
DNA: TGCGCCAGCAGCTTTCAGGGGTTGGAGACCCAGTACTTC